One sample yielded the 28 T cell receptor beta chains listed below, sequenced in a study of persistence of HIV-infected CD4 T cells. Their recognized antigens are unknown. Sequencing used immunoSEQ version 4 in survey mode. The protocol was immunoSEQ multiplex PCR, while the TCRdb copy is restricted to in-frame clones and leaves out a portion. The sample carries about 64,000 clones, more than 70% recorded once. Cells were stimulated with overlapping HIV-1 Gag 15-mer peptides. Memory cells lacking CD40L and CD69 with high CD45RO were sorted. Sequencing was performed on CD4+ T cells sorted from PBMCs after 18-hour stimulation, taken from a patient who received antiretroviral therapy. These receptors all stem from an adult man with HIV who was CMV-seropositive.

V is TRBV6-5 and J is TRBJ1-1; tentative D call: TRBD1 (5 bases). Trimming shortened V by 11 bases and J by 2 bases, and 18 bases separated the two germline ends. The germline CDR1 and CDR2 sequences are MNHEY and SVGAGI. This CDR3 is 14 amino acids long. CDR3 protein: CAVNGAAINTEAFF. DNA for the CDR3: TGTGCCGTCAATGGGGCAGCCATCAACACTGAAGCTTTCTTT.

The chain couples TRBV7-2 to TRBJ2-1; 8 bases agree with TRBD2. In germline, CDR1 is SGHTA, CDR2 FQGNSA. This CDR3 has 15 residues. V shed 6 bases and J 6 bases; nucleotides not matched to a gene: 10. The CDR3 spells CASSDSGAFFNEQFF. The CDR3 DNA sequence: TGTGCCAGCAGTGATAGCGGGGCCTTCTTCAATGAGCAGTTCTTC.

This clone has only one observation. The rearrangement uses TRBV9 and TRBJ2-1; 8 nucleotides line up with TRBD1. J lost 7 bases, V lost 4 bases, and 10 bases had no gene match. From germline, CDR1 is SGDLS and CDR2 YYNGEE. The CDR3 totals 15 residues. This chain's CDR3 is CASSKKQGGGNEQFF. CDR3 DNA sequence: TGTGCCAGCAGCAAGAAACAGGGGGGTGGAAATGAGCAGTTCTTC.

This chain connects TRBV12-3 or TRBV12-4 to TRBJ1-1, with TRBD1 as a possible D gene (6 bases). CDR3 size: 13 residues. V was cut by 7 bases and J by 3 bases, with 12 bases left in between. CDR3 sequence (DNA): TGTGCCAGCAACAGGGAACGGTACACTGAAGCTTTCTTT. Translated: CASNRERYTEAFF.

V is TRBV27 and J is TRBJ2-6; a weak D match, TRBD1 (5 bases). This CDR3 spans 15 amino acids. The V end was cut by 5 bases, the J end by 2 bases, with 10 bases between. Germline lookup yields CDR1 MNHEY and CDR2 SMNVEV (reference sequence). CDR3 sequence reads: CASSNLGAGANVLTF. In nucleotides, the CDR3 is TGTGCCAGCAGTAACTTAGGGGCTGGGGCCAACGTCCTGACTTTC.

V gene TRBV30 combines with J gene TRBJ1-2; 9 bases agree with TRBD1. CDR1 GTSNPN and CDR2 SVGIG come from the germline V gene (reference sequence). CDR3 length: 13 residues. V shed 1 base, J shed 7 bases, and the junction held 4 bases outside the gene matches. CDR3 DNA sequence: TGTGCCTGGAGTGGACAGGGGGTCGGTGGCTACACCTTC. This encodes CAWSGQGVGGYTF.

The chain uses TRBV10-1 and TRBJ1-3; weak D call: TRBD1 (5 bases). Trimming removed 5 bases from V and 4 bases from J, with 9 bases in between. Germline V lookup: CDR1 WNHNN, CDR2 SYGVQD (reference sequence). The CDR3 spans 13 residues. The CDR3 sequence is CASSRTMGNTIYF. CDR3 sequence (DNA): TGCGCCAGCAGTAGGACAATGGGAAACACCATATATTTT.

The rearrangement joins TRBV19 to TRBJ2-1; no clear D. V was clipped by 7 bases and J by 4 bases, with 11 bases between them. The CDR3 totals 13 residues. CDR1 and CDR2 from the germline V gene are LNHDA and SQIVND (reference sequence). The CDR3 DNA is TGTGCCAGTAACATAGGATATTACAATGAGCAGTTCTTC. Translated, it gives CASNIGYYNEQFF.

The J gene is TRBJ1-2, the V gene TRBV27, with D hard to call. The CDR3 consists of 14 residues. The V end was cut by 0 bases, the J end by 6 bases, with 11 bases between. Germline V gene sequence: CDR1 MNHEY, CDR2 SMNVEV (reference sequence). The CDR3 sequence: CASSLSSGKDGYTF. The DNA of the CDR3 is TGTGCCAGCAGTTTATCCAGCGGGAAGGATGGCTACACCTTC.

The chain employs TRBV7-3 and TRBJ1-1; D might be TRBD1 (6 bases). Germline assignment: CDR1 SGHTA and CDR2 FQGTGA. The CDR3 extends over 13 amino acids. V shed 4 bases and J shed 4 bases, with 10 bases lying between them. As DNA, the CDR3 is TGTGCCAGCAGCTCACAGGGTAGCACTGAAGCTTTCTTT. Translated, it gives CASSSQGSTEAFF.

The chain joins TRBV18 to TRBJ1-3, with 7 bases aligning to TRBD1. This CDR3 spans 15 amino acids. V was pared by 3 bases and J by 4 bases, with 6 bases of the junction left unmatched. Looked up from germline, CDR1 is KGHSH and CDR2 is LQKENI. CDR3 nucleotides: TGTGCCAGCTCACCGGGACAGACTATAGGAAACACCATATATTTT. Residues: CASSPGQTIGNTIYF.

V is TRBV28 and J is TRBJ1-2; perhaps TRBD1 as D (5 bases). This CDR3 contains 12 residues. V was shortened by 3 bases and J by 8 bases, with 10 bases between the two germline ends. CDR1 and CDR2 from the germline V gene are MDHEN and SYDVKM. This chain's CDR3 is CASSFSGGGYTF. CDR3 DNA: TGTGCCAGCAGTTTTTCGGGGGGAGGCTACACCTTC.

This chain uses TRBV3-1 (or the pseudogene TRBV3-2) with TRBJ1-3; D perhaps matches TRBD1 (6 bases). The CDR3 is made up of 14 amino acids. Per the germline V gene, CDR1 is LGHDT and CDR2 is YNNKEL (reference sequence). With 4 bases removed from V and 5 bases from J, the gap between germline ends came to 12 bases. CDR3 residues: CASSREGGRNTIYF. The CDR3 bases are TGTGCCAGCAGCCGGGAAGGGGGAAGAAACACCATATATTTT.

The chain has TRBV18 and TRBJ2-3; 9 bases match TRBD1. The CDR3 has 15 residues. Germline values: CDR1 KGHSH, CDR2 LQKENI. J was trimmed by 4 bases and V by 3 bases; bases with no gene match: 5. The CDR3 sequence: CASSPGRTGADTQYF. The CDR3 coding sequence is TGTGCCAGCTCACCCGGGAGGACAGGGGCAGATACGCAGTATTTT. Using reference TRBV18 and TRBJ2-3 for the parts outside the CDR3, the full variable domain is NAGVMQNPRHLVRRRGQEARLRCSPMKGHSHVYWYRQLPEEGLKFMVYLQKENIIDESGMPKERFSAEFPKEGPSILRIQQVVRGDSAAYFCASSPGRTGADTQYFGPGTRLTVL.

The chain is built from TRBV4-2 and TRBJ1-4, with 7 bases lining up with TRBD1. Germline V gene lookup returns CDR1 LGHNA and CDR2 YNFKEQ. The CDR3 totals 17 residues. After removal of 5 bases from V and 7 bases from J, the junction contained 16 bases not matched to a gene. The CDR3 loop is CASSSKSRQGRAEKLFF. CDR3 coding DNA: TGTGCCAGCAGCTCTAAAAGTCGACAGGGCCGCGCTGAAAAACTGTTTTTT.

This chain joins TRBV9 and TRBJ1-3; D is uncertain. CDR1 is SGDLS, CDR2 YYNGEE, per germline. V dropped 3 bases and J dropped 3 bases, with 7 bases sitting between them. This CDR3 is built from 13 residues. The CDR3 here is CASSAELGNTIYF. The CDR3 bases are TGTGCCAGCAGCGCCGAGCTTGGAAACACCATATATTTT.

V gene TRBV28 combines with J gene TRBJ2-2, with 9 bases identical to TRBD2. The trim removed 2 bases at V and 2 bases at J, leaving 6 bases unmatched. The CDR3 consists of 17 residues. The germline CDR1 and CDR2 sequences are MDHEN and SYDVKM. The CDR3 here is CASSLAGGPRNTGELFF. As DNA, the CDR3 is TGTGCCAGCAGTTTAGCGGGGGGGCCGAGAAACACCGGGGAGCTGTTTTTT.

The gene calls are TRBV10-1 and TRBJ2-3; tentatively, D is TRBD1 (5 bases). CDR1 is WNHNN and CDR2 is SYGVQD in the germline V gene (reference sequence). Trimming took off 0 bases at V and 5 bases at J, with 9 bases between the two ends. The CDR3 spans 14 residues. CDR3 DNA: TGCGCCAGCAGTGAGTCAGGGGCCAAAGATACGCAGTATTTT. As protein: CASSESGAKDTQYF.

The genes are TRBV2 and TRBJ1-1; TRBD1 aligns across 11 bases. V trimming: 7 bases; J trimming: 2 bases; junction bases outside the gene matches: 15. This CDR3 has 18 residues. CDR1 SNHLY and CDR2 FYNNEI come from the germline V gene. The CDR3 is CASIRGEGQGGFNTEAFF. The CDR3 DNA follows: TGTGCCAGCATCAGAGGGGAGGGACAGGGGGGATTTAACACTGAAGCTTTCTTT.

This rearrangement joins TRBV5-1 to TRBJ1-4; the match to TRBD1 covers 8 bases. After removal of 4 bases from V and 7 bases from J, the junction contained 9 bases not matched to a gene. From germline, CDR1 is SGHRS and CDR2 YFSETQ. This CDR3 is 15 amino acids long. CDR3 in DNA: TGCGCCAGCAGCAAACACGGACAGGGTAGTGAAAAACTGTTTTTT. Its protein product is CASSKHGQGSEKLFF.

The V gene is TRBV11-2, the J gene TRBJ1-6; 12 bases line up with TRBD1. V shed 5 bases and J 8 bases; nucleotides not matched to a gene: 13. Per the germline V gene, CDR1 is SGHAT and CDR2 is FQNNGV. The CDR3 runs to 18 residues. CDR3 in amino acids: CASSPHMGQGAQDSPLHF. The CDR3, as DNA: TGTGCCAGCAGCCCCCACATGGGACAGGGGGCACAAGATTCACCCCTCCACTTT.

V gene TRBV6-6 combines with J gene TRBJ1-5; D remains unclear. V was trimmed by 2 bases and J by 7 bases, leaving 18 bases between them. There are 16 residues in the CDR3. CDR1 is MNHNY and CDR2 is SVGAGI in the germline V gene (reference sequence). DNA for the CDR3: TGTGCCAGCAGTTACACCCCCCCGAGGGCTCAACAGCCCCAGCATTTT. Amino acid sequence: CASSYTPPRAQQPQHF.

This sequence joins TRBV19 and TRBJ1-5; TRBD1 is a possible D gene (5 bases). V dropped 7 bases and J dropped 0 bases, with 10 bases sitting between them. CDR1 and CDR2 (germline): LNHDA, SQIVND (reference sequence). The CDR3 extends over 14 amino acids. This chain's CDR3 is CASKEGASNQPQHF. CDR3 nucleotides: TGTGCCAGTAAAGAAGGGGCTAGCAATCAGCCCCAGCATTTT. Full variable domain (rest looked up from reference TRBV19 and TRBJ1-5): DGGITQSPKYLFRKEGQNVTLSCEQNLNHDAMYWYRQDPGQGLRLIYYSQIVNDFQKGDIAEGYSVSREKKESFPLTVTSAQKNPTAFYLCASKEGASNQPQHFGDGTRLSIL.

The DNA of the CDR3 is TGTGCCAGCCAACCCTCGGGGACCTTGGGAGAGCAGTACTTC. This gives the protein CASQPSGTLGEQYF. The rearrangement links TRBV6-5 to TRBJ2-7; either TRBD1 or TRBD2 may fit D (5 bases each). Germline lookup yields CDR1 MNHEY and CDR2 SVGAGI. V was shortened by 8 bases and J by 7 bases, with 21 bases between the two germline ends. The CDR3 loop spans 14 amino acids.

CDR3 DNA sequence: TGCGCCAGCAGCCAAGGGGACAGGGCAAGAGCTGAAGCTTTCTTT. Encoded protein: CASSQGDRARAEAFF. This chain uses TRBV4-1 with TRBJ1-1, with TRBD1 matching over 9 bases. V was pared by 1 base and J by 6 bases, with 6 bases of the junction left unmatched. Germline loops: CDR1 MGHRA, CDR2 YSYEKL. The CDR3 has 15 amino acids.

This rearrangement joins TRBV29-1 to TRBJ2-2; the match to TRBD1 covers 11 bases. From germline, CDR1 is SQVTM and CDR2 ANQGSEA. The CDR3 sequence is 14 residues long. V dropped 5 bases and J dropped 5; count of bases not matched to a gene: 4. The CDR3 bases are TGCAGCGTTCCGGGACAGGGGGTAACCGGGGAGCTGTTTTTT. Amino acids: CSVPGQGVTGELFF.

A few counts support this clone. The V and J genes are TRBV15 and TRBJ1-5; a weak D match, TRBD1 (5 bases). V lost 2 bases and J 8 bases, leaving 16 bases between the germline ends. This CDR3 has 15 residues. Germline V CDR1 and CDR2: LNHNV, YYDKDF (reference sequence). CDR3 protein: CATSRSSRGEEPQHF. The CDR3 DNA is TGTGCCACCAGCAGAAGTTCAAGGGGAGAGGAGCCCCAGCATTTT.

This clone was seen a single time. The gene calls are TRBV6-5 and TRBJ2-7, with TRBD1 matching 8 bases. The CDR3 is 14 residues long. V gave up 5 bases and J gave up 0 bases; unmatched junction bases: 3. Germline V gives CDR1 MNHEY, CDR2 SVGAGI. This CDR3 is CASSRTGSSYEQYF. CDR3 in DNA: TGTGCCAGCAGTCGGACAGGGAGCTCCTACGAGCAGTACTTC.